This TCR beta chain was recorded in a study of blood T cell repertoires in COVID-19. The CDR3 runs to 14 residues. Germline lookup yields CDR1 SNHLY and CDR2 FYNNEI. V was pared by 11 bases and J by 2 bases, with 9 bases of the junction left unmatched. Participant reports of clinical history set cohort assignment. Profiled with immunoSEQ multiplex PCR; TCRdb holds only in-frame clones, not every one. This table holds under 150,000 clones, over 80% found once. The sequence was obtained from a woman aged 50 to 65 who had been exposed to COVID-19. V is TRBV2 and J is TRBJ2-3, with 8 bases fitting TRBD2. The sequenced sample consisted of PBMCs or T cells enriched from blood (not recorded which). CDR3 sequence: CAFRGSGITDTQYF. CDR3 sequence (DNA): TGTGCCTTTCGGGGTAGCGGGATCACAGATACGCAGTATTTT.